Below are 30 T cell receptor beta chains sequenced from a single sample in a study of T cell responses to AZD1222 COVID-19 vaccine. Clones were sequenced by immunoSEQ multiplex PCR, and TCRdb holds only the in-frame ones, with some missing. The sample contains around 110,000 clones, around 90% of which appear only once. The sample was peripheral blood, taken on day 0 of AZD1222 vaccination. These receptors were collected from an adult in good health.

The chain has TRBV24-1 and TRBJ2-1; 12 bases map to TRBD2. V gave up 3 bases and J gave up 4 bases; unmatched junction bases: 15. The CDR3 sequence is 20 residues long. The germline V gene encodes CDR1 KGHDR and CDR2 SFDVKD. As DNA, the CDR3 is TGTGCCACCAGTGATCGGGCTAGCGGGGGGGCCCGAATACCATACAATGAGCAGTTCTTC. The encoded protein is CATSDRASGGARIPYNEQFF.

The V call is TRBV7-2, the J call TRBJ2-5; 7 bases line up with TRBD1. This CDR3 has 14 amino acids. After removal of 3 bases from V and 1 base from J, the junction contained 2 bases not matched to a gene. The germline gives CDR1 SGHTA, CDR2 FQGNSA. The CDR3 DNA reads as TGTGCCAGCAGCTTGACAGGGATCCAAGAGACCCAGTACTTC. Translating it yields CASSLTGIQETQYF.

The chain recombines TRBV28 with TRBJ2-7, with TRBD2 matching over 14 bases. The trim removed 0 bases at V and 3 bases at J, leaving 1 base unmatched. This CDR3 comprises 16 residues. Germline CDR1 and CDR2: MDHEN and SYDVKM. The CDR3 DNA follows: TGTGCCAGCAGTTTATGGGGGACTAGCGGGAGCTACGAGCAGTACTTC. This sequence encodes CASSLWGTSGSYEQYF.

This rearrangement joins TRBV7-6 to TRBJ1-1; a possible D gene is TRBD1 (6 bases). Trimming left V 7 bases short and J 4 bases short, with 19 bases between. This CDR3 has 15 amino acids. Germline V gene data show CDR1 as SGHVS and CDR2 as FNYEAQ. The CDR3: CASTRGGGAGTEAFF. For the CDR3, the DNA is TGTGCCAGCACCCGCGGCGGGGGCGCGGGCACTGAAGCTTTCTTT.

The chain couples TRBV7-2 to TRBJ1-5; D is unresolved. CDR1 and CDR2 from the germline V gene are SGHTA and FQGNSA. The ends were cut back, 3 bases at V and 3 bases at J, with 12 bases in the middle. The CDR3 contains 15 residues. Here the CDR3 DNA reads TGTGCCAGCAGCTTCGTACAAGGGAACAATCAGCCCCAGCATTTT. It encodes CASSFVQGNNQPQHF.

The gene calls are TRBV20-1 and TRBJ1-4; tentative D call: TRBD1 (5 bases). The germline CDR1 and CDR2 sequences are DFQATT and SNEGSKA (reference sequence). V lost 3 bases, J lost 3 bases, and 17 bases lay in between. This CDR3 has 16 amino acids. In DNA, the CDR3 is TGCAGTGCTAGTGGGGGAGTCTTAGCCTCTAATGAAAAACTGTTTTTT. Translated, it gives CSASGGVLASNEKLFF.

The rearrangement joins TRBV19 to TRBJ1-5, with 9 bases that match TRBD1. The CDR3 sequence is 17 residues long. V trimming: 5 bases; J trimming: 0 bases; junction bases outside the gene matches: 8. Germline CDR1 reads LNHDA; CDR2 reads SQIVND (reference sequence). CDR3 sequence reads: CASSRDRVIDSNQPQHF. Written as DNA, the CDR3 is TGTGCCAGTAGTCGGGACAGGGTTATTGATAGCAATCAGCCCCAGCATTTT.

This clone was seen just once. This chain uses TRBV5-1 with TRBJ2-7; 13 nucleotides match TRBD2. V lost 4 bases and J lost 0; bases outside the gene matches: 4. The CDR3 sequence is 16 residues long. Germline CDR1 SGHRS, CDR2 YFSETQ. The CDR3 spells CASSPWTSGSSYEQYF. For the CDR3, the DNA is TGCGCCAGCAGCCCCTGGACTAGCGGGAGCTCCTACGAGCAGTACTTC.

CDR3 bases: TGTGCCAGCAATCCCCCAGGACAGACCCTTGAGCAGTTCTTC. Translating gives CASNPPGQTLEQFF. V and J are TRBV6-5 and TRBJ2-1; weak D call: TRBD1 (6 bases). V was shortened by 7 bases and J by 9 bases, with 19 bases between the two germline ends. Germline assignment: CDR1 MNHEY and CDR2 SVGAGI. The CDR3 totals 14 residues.

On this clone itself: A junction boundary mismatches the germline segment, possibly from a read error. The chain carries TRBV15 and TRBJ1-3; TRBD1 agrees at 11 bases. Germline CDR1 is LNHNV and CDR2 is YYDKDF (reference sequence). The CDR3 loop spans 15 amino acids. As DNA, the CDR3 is TGTGCCACCAGCCGAGAAGGACAGGGGGCGGACACCATATATTTT. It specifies CATSREGQGADTIYF.

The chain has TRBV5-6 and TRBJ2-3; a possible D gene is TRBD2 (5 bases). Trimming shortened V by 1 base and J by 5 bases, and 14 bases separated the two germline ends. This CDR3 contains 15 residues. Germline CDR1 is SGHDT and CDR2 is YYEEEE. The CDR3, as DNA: TGTGCCAGCAGCTTGAGCCTAGCTGGCGGAGATACGCAGTATTTT. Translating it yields CASSLSLAGGDTQYF.

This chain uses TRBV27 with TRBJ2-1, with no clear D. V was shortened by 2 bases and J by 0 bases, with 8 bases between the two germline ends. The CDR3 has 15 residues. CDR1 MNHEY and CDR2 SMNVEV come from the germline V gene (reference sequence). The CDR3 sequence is CASSLTSSSYNEQFF. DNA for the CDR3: TGTGCCAGCAGTTTAACAAGCTCCTCCTACAATGAGCAGTTCTTC.

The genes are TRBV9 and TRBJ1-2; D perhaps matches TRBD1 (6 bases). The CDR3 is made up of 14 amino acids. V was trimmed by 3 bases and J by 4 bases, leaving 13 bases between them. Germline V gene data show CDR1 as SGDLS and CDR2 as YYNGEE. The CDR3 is CASSERGYGYGYTF. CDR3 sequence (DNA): TGTGCCAGCAGCGAAAGGGGGTACGGCTATGGCTACACCTTC.

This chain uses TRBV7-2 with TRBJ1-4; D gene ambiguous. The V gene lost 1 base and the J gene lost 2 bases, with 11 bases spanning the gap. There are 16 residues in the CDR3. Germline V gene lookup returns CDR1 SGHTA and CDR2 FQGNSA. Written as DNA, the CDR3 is TGTGCCAGCAGCTTAGTTCCCAAAGGGACTAATGAAAAACTGTTTTTT. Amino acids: CASSLVPKGTNEKLFF.

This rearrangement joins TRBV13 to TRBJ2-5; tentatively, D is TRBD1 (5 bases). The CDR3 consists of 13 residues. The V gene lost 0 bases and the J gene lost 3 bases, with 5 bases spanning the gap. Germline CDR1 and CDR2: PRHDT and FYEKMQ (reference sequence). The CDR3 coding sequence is TGTGCCAGCAGCTTAGGACAGGAAGAGACCCAGTACTTC. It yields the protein CASSLGQEETQYF. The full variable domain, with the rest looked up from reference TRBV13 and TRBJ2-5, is AAGVIQSPRHLIKEKRETATLKCYPIPRHDTVYWYQQGPGQDPQFLISFYEKMQSDKGSIPDRFSAQQFSDYHSELNMSSLELGDSALYFCASSLGQEETQYFGPGTRLLVL.

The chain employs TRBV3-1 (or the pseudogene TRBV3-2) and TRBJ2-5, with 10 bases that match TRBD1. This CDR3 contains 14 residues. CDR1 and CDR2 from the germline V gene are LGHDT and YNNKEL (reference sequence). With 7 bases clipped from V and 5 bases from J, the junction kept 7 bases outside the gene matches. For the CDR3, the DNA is TGTGCCAGCACCATGACAGGGGGCGAGGAGACCCAGTACTTC. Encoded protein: CASTMTGGEETQYF.

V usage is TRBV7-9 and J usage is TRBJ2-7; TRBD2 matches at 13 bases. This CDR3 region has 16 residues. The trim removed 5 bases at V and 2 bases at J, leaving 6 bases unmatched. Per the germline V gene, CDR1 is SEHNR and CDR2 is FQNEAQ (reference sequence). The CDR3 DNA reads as TGTGCCAGCAGCCCGGGACTAGCGGGATCCACCTACGAGCAGTACTTC. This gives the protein CASSPGLAGSTYEQYF.

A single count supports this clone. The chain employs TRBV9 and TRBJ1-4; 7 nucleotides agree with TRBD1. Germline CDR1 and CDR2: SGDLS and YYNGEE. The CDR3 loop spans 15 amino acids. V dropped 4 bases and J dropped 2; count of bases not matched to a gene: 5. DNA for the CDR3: TGTGCCAGCAGCTCTCCGGGACAGACTAATGAAAAACTGTTTTTT. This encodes CASSSPGQTNEKLFF.

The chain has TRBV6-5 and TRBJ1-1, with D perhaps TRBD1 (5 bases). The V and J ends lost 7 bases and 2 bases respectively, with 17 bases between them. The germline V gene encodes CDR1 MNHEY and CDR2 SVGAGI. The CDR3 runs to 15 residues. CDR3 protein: CASTQAGTLNTEAFF. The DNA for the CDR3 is TGTGCCAGCACCCAAGCCGGGACCCTTAACACTGAAGCTTTCTTT.

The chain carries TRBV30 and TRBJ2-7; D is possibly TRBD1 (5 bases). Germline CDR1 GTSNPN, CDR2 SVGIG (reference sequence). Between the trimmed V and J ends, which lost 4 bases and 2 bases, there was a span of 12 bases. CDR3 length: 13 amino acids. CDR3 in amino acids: CAWNRGPTYEQYF. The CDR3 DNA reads TGTGCCTGGAATAGGGGCCCCACCTACGAGCAGTACTTC.

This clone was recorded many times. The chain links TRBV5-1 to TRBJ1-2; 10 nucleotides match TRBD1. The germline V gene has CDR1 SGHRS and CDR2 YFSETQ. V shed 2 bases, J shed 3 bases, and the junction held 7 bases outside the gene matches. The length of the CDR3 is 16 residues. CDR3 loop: CASSFPGQGIHYGYTF. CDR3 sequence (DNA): TGCGCCAGCAGCTTCCCGGGACAGGGGATTCACTATGGCTACACCTTC.

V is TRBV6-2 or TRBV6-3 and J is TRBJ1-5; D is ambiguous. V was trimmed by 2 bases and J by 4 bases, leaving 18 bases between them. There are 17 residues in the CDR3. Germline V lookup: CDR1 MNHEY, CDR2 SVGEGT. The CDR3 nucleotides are TGTGCCAGCAGTTACCCCCCGACGGGCCCAAGGAATCAGCCCCAGCATTTT. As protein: CASSYPPTGPRNQPQHF.

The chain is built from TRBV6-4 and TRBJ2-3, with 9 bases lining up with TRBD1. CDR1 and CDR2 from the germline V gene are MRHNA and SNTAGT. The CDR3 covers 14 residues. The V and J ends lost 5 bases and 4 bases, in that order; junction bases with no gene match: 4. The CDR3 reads CASSTGGWADTQYF. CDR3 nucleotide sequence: TGTGCCAGCAGTACAGGGGGCTGGGCAGATACGCAGTATTTT.

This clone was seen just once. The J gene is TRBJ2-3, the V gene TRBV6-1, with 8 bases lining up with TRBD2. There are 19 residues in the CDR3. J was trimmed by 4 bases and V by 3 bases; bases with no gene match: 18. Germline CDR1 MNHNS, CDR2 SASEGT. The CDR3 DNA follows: TGTGCCAGCAGTGATGGCCCATGGGGTAGCGGGATATACCCAGATACGCAGTATTTT. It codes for CASSDGPWGSGIYPDTQYF.

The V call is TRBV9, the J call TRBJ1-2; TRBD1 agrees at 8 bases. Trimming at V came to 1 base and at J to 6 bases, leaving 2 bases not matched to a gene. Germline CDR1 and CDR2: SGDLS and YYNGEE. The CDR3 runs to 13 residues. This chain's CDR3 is CASSVTTGDGYTF. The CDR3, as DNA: TGTGCCAGCAGCGTAACGACAGGGGATGGCTACACCTTC.

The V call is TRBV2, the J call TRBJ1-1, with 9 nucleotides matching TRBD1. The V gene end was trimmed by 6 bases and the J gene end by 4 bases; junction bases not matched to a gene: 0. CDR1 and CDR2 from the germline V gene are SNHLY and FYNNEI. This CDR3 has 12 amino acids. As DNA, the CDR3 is TGTGCCAGCAGGACAGGGGGCACTGAAGCTTTCTTT. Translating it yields CASRTGGTEAFF.

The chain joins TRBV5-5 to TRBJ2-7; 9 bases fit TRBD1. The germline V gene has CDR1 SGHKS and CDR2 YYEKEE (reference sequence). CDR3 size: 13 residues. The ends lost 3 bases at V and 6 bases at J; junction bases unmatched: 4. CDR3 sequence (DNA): TGTGCCAGCAGCTGGGACAGGGACCGCGAGCAGTACTTC. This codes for CASSWDRDREQYF.

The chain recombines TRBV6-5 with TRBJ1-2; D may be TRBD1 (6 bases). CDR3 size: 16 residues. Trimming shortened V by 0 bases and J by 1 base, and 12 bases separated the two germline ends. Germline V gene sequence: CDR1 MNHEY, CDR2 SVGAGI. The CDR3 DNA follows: TGTGCCAGCAGTTACTCAGGGACAATGGGTAACTATGGCTACACCTTC. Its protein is CASSYSGTMGNYGYTF.

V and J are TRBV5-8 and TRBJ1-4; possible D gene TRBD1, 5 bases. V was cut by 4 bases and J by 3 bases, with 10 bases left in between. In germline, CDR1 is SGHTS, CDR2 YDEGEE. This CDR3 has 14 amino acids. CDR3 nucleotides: TGTGCCAGCAGCGGAGGGGCGGCTAATGAAAAACTGTTTTTT. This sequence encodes CASSGGAANEKLFF.

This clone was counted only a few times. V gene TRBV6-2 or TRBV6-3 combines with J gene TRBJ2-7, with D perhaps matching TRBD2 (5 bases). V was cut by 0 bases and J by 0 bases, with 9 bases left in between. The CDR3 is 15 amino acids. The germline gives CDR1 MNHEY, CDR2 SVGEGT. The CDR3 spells CASSYSSGYSYEQYF. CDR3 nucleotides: TGTGCCAGCAGTTACTCGTCGGGGTACTCCTACGAGCAGTACTTC.